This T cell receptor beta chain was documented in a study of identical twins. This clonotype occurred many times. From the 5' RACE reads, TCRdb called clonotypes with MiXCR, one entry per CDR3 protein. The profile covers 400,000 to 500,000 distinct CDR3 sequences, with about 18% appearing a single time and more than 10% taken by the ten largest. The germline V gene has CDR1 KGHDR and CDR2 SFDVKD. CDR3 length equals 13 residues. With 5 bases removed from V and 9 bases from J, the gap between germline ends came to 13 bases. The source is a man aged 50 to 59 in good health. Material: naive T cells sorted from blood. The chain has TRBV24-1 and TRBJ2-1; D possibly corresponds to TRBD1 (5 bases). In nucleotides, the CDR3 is TGTGCCACCAGTGTTCAGGGTGTTACTGAGCAGTTCTTC. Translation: CATSVQGVTEQFF.